Listed here is a single TCR delta chain. The sample is drawn from a study of gamma-delta chains in newborns, infants, children. Study context: Polyclonal expansion of innate γδ T cells after birth follows microbial exposure.

V gave up 0 bases and J gave up 1 base; unmatched junction bases: 21. The CDR3 is 21 residues long. Germline lookup yields CDR1 GEAIGNYY and CDR2 EKD. TCRdb re-called clones from the reads using CATT. This table has more than 9,000 delta-chain clones, 20% to 25% appearing once. The chain carries TRDV2 and TRDJ1; TRDD3 aligns across 8 bases. Sequencing input: blood. This clonotype was obtained from a child who was a newborn, infant or young child, either healthy, febrile or measles-vaccinated (not recorded which). CDR3 in DNA: TGTGCCTGTGACACCCTGGGGGACGCACTACCCCCGTCCTTCGGCACCGATAAACTCATCTTT. It codes for CACDTLGDALPPSFGTDKLIF.